A selection of T cell receptor beta chains follows, all from one sample in a study of metastatic and nonmetastatic thyroid tumors. TCRdb reassembled clones from the PCR reads with MiXCR. The sample shows about 8,100 clones, 44% of them seen only once. The specimen sequenced was tumor tissue. These receptors all stem from a male donor with papillary thyroid cancer or a benign thyroid nodule (not recorded which). Some clones in this sample may be carry-over from other donors' samples. Both conserved end residues are trimmed from each CDR3. Expanded clones are given a class, and other clones once, few, many or no size at all.

clone_size j_call v_call cdr3_aa
NA TRBJ2-1 TRBV4-1 ASSQTRTGVAGGRGYNEQF
NA TRBJ2-7 TRBV28 ASSLTSGRYEQY
NA TRBJ1-3 TRBV7-6 ASSSAGGASQDTIY
few TRBJ2-1 TRBV6-5 ASSYRTGRGDEQF
few TRBJ2-1 TRBV4-1 ASSPEVRASFRSNEQF
once TRBJ2-7 TRBV11-3 ASSSQQGGEQY
NA TRBJ1-2 TRBV6-2/TRBV6-3 ASRSTGQGPYVYT
NA TRBJ2-1 TRBV30 AWSQLGNSYNEQF
few TRBJ2-7 TRBV20-1 SARDQRRASYEQY
NA TRBJ2-5 TRBV28 ASSDSSGEETQY
NA TRBJ2-7 TRBV5-5 ASSRSGADEQY